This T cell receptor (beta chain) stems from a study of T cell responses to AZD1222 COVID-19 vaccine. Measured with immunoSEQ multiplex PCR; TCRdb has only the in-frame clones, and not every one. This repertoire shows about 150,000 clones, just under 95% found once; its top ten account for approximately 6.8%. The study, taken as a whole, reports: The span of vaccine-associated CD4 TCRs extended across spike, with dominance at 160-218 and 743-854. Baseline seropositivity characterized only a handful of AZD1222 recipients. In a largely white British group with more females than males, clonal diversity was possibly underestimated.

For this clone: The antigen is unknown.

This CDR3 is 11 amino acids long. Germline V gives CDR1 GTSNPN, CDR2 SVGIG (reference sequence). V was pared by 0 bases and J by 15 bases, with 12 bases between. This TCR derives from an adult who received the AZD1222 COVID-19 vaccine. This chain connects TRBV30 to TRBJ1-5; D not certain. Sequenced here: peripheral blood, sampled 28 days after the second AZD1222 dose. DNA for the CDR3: TGTGCCTGGAGTGTGGGTGGGGTCCTGCATTTT. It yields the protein CAWSVGGVLHF.